This entry is about one T cell receptor (beta chain). V lost 6 bases and J 2 bases, leaving 17 bases between the germline ends. The CDR3 covers 16 residues. The germline CDR1 and CDR2 sequences are MNHEY and SVGEGT. Authors' analysis steps: Amplifying reference gene primers gave estimates of nucleated cell counts. Assay: immunoSEQ multiplex PCR; the TCRdb copy retains only in-frame clones and omits some. The V and J calls and clone size were taken over from that table, and D and trimming were inferred from the DNA. The sample shows under 300,000 clones, over 75% of them seen only once. This record belongs to a study of blood T cell repertoires in COVID-19. Turning to the study itself: The analysed material was cDNA or gDNA that came from T cells, B-cell-depleted T cells, or PBMCs.

This chain joins TRBV6-2 or TRBV6-3 and TRBJ1-5; tentatively, D is TRBD1 (6 bases). The material sequenced was peripheral blood. The receptor was isolated from a woman in her 40s who had recovered from COVID-19. Here the CDR3 DNA reads TGTGCCAGCAGACCTGGACAGCTCCCCGGCAATCAGCCCCAGCATTTT. This sequence encodes CASRPGQLPGNQPQHF.